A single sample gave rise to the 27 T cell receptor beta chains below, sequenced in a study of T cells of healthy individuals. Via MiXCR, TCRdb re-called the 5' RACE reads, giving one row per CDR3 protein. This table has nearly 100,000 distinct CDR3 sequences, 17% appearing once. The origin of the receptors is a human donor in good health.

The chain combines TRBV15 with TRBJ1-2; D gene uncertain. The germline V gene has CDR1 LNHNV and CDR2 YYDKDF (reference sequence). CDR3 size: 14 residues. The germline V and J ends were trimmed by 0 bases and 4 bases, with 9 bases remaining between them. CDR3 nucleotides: TGTGCCACCAGCAGAGATCGAGCCGGCTATGGCTACACCTTC. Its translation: CATSRDRAGYGYTF.

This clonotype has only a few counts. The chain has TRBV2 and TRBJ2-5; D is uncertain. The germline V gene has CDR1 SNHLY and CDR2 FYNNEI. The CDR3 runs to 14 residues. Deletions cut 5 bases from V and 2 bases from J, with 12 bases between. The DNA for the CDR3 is TGTGCCAGCAGTTTCCAGCAGATACAAGAGACCCAGTACTTC. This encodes CASSFQQIQETQYF.

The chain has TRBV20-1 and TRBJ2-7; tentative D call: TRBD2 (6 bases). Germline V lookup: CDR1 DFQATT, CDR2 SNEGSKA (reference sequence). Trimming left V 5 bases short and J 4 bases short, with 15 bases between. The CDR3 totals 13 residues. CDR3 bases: TGCAGTGCTGGCCCTAGCGAAAGGTACGAGCAGTACTTC. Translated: CSAGPSERYEQYF.

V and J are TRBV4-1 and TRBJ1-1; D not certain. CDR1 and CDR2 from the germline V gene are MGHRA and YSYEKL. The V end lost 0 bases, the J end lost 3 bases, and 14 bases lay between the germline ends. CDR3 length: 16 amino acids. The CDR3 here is CASSQDWPGGDTEAFF. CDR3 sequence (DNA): TGCGCCAGCAGCCAAGACTGGCCCGGAGGCGACACTGAAGCTTTCTTT.

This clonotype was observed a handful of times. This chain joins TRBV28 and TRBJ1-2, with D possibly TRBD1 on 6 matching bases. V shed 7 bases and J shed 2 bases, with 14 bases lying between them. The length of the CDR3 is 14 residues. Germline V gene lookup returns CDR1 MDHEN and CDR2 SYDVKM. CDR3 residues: CASTIHGQNYGYTF. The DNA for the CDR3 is TGTGCCAGCACCATTCACGGACAGAACTATGGCTACACCTTC.

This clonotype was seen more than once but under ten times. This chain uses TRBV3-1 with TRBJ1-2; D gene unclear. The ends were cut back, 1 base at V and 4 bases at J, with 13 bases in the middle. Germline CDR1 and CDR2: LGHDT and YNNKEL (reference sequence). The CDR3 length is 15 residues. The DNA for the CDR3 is TGTGCCAGCAGCCAAGGTATAGGGAGCGGCTATGGCTACACCTTC. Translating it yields CASSQGIGSGYGYTF.

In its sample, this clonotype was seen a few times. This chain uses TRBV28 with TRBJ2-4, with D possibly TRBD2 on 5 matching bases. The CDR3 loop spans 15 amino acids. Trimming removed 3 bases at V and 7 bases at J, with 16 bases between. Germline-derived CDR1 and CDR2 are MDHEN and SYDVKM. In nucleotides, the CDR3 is TGTGCCAGCAGTTTTGGGCGGGCAAGGTATAACATTCAGTACTTC. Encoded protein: CASSFGRARYNIQYF. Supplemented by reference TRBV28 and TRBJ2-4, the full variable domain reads DVKVTQSSRYLVKRTGEKVFLECVQDMDHENMFWYRQDPGLGLRLIYFSYDVKMKEKGDIPEGYSVSREKKERFSLILESASTNQTSMYLCASSFGRARYNIQYFGAGTRLSVL.

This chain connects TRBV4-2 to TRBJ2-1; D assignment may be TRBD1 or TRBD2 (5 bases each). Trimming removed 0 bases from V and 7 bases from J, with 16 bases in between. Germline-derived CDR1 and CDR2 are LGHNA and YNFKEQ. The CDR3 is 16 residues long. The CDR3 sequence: CASSQEGPREENEQFF. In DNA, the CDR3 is TGTGCCAGCAGCCAAGAGGGACCTAGAGAGGAGAATGAGCAGTTCTTC.

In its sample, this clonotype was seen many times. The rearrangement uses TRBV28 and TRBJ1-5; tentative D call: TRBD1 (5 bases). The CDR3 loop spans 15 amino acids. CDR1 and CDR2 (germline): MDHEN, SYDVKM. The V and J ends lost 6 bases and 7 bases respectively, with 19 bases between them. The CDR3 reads CASRGVGAYVQPQHF. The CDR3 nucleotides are TGTGCCAGCAGGGGGGTAGGGGCTTACGTGCAGCCCCAGCATTTT.

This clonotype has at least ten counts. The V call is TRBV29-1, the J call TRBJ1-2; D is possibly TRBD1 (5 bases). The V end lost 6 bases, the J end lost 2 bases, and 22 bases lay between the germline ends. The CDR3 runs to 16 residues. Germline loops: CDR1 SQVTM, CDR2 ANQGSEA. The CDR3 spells CSVAPGWGMGNYGYTF. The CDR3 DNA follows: TGCAGCGTCGCCCCCGGGTGGGGGATGGGCAACTATGGCTACACCTTC.

The CDR3 loop reads CASSQSDNQPQHF. The CDR3 DNA reads as TGTGCCAGCAGTCAGTCAGACAATCAGCCCCAGCATTTT. The V call is TRBV6-2 or TRBV6-3, the J call TRBJ1-5; no reliable D call. This CDR3 is 13 amino acids long. Trimming cost V 5 bases and J 3 bases, with 8 bases left between them. Germline V gene lookup returns CDR1 MNHEY and CDR2 SVGEGT.

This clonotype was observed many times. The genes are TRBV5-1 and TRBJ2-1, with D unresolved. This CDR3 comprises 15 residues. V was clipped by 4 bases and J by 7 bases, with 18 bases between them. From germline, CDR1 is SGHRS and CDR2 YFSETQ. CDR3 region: CASSPDPQRINEQFF. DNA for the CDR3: TGCGCCAGCAGCCCGGATCCTCAACGTATTAATGAGCAGTTCTTC. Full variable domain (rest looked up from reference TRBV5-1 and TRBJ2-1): KAGVTQTPRYLIKTRGQQVTLSCSPISGHRSVSWYQQTPGQGLQFLFEYFSETQRNKGNFPGRFSGRQFSNSRSEMNVSTLELGDSALYLCASSPDPQRINEQFFGPGTRLTVL.

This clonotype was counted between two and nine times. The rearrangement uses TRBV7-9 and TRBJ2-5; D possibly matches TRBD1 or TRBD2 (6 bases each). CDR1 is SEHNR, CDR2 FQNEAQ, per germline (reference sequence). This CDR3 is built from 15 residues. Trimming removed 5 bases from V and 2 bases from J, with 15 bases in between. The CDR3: CASSPYRGPQETQYF. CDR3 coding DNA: TGTGCCAGCAGCCCGTACCGGGGGCCACAAGAGACCCAGTACTTC.

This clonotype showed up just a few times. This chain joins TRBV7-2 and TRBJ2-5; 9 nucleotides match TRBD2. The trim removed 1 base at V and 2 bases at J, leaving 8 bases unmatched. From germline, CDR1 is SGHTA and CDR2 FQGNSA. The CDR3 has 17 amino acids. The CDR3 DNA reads TGTGCCAGCAGCTTAGGGGCAGCGGGGGGAGGACAAGAGACCCAGTACTTC. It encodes CASSLGAAGGGQETQYF.

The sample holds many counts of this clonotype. The CDR3 coding sequence is TGTGCCAGCAGTATCACAGAGATCTATGGCTACACCTTC. Its protein is CASSITEIYGYTF. This chain connects TRBV14 to TRBJ1-2; D not certain. Trimming left V 6 bases short and J 4 bases short, with 12 bases between. This CDR3 is built from 13 residues. The V gene's germline CDR1 is SGHDN and CDR2 FVKESK.

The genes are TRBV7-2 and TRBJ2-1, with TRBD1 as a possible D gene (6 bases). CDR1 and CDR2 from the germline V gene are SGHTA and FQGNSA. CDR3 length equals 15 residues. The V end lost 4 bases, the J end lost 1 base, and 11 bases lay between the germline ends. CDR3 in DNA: TGTGCCAGCAGCTCCCAGGGGCTTTCCTACAATGAGCAGTTCTTC. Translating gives CASSSQGLSYNEQFF.

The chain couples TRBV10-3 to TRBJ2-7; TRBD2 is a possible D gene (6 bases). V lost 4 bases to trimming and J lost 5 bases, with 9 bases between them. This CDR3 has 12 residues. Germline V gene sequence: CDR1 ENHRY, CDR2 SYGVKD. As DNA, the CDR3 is TGTGCCATCAGTGGCGGGGTAGACGAGCAGTACTTC. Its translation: CAISGGVDEQYF.

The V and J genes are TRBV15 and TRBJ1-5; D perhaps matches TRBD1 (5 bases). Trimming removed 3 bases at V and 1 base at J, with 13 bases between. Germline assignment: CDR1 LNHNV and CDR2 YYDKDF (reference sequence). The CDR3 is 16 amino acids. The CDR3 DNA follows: TGTGCCACCAGCAGTTTGGGGCTCACCAGCAATCAGCCCCAGCATTTT. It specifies CATSSLGLTSNQPQHF.

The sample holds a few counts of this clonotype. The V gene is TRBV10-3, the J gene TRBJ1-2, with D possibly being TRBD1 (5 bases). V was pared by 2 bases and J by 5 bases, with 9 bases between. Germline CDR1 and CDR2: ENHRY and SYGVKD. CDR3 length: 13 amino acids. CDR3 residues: CAISEGTDYGYTF. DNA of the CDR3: TGTGCCATCAGTGAGGGGACGGATTATGGCTACACCTTC.

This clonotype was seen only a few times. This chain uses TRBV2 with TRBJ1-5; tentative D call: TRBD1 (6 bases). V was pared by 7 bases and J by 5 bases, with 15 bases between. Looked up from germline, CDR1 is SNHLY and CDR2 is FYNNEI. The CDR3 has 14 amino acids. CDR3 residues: CASTQDRSDQPQHF. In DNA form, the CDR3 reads TGTGCCAGCACCCAAGACAGGTCCGATCAGCCCCAGCATTTT. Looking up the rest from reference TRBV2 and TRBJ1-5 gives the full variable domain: EPEVTQTPSHQVTQMGQEVILRCVPISNHLYFYWYRQILGQKVEFLVSFYNNEISEKSEIFDDQFSVERPDGSNFTLKIRSTKLEDSAMYFCASTQDRSDQPQHFGDGTRLSIL.

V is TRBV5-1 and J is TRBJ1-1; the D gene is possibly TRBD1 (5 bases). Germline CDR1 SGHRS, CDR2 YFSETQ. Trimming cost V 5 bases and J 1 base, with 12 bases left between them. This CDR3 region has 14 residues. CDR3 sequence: CASSDPGRNTEAFF. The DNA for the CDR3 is TGCGCCAGCAGTGACCCAGGGCGGAACACTGAAGCTTTCTTT.

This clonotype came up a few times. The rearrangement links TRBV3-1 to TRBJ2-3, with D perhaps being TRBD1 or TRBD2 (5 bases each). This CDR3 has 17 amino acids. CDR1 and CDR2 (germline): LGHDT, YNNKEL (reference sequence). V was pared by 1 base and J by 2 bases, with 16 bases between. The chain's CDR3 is CASSQAPLGAITDTQYF. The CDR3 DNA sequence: TGTGCCAGCAGCCAAGCACCCCTCGGGGCCATCACAGATACGCAGTATTTT.

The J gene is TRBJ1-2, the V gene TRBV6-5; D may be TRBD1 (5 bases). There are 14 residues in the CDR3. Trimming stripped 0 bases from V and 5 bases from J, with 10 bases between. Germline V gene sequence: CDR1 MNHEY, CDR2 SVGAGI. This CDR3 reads CASSYSEGPYGYTF. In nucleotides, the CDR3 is TGTGCCAGCAGTTACTCGGAGGGACCATATGGCTACACCTTC.

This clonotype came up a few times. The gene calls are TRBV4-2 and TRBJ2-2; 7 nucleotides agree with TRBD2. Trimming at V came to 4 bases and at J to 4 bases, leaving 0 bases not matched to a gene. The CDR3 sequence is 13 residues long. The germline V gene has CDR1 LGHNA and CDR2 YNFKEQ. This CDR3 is CASSREGTGELFF. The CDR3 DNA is TGTGCCAGCAGCCGGGAGGGCACCGGGGAGCTGTTTTTT.

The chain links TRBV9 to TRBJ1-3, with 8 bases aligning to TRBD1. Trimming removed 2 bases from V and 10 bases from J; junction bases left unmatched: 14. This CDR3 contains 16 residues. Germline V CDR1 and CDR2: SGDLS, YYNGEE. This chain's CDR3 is CASSVSLWGQASTIYF. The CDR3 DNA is TGTGCCAGCAGCGTGTCGTTGTGGGGACAGGCCTCGACCATATATTTT.

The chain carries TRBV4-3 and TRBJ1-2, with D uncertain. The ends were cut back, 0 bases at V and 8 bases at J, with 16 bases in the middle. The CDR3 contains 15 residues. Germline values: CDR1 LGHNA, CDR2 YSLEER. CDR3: CASSQDSRTVGGYTF. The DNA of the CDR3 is TGCGCCAGCAGCCAAGATTCGCGCACCGTAGGGGGCTACACCTTC.

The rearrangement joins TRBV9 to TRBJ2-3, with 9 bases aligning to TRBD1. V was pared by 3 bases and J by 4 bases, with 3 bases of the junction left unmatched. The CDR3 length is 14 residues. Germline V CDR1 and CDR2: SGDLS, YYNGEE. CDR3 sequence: CASSARTGADTQYF. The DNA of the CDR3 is TGTGCCAGCAGCGCCCGGACAGGGGCAGATACGCAGTATTTT.